The sequence of this TCR beta chain was determined in a study of cytomegalovirus exposure and HLA in healthy donors. Whole-study results and caveats: Investigators reported 150 to 200 TCR beta chains as tied to cytomegalovirus. A later analysis linked a missense variant in DCLRE1C to the trimming of TCR beta V and J genes. Later on, an analysis tied about 17,000 TCR beta sequences to HLA alleles at 0.05 false discovery rate.

Points on this clone: Its antigen is undetermined.

In the PCR, 60 Vbeta and 13 Jbeta primers were used. Under the authors' procedure: There were around 77 million unique TCR beta chains by a later count, and some 10 million of them were shared. Profiled with immunoSEQ multiplex PCR; TCRdb holds only in-frame clones, not every one. That table gives V, J and clone size, and the DNA gave D and trimming. The table records under 200,000 clones, 79% of them present only once. Germline V lookup: CDR1 GTSNPN, CDR2 SVGIG (reference sequence). V was pared by 0 bases and J by 6 bases, with 11 bases between. The CDR3 length is 13 residues. The sequence was obtained from a woman aged 35 to 49 in good health and CMV-seronegative. Sequencing was carried out using PBMCs. The chain has TRBV30 and TRBJ1-2; unclear D gene. Here the CDR3 DNA reads TGTGCCTGGAGTGTGAGGGCCAGGAATGGCTACACCTTC. Translating gives CAWSVRARNGYTF.